A single sample is the source of the 10 T cell receptor beta chains below, sequenced in a study of T cells in Graves' hyperthyroidism and ophthalmopathy. Amplification yielded TCR beta CDR3 regions, with RNA transcripts as the source. The HTBI set primed first-round TCR CDR3 RT-PCR. TCRdb independently ran MiXCR on the multiplex PCR reads; one entry per CDR3 protein. This table has nearly 110,000 distinct CDR3 sequences, approximately 16% appearing once. The sample consisted of blood. These receptors all come from a woman between 50 and 59 years old with Graves' hyperthyroidism.

In its sample, this clonotype was seen many times. This rearrangement joins TRBV28 to TRBJ2-1, with TRBD2 identical over 10 bases. The V segment lost 2 bases and the J segment 6 bases; nucleotides outside the gene matches: 10. From germline, CDR1 is MDHEN and CDR2 SYDVKM. CDR3 length: 17 residues. The CDR3 DNA is TGTGCCAGCAGTTTAATACTAGCGGGATTATTCCCCAATGAGCAGTTCTTC. It is translated as CASSLILAGLFPNEQFF.

A note on this clonotype: This could be a read error, since a much larger clone is one nucleotide away. The chain carries TRBV2 and TRBJ2-1; 13 bases are a match to TRBD2. CDR1 and CDR2 from the germline V gene are SNHLY and FYNNEI. The CDR3 contains 15 residues. J was trimmed by 11 bases and V by 2 bases; bases with no gene match: 6. The DNA of the CDR3 is TGTGCCAGCAGTGAAACTAGCGGGAGGGGAAATAAGCAGTTCTTC. Translation: CASSETSGRGNKQFF.

V usage is TRBV28 and J usage is TRBJ2-2, with a tentative D call TRBD1 (6 bases). The CDR3 extends over 16 amino acids. Between the trimmed V and J ends, which lost 2 bases and 2 bases, there was a span of 12 bases. The germline gives CDR1 MDHEN, CDR2 SYDVKM. This chain's CDR3 is CASSLIRGFNTGELFF. The DNA for the CDR3 is TGTGCCAGCAGTTTAATCAGGGGATTCAACACCGGGGAGCTGTTTTTT. The complete variable domain, with remaining parts taken from reference TRBV28 and TRBJ2-2, reads DVKVTQSSRYLVKRTGEKVFLECVQDMDHENMFWYRQDPGLGLRLIYFSYDVKMKEKGDIPEGYSVSREKKERFSLILESASTNQTSMYLCASSLIRGFNTGELFFGEGSRLTVL.

This clonotype was counted at least ten times. CDR3 in amino acids: CASSIRDAGYGYTF. CDR3 coding DNA: TGTGCCAGCAGTATCCGGGACGCGGGCTATGGCTACACCTTC. V is TRBV12-3 or TRBV12-4 and J is TRBJ1-2, with D possibly TRBD1 on 5 matching bases. CDR3 length: 14 amino acids. The V end was cut by 5 bases, the J end by 4 bases, with 14 bases between.

This clonotype was seen ten or more times. The chain carries TRBV20-1 and TRBJ2-1, with D unclear. Germline-derived CDR1 and CDR2 are DFQATT and SNEGSKA (reference sequence). V lost 0 bases and J lost 6, with 18 bases in between. There are 16 residues in the CDR3. This CDR3 reads CSARDRGSTAFNEQFF. The CDR3 nucleotides are TGCAGTGCTAGAGATCGAGGCTCTACCGCCTTCAATGAGCAGTTCTTC.

This clonotype came up many times. V and J are TRBV28 and TRBJ1-1; D is uncertain. The CDR3 runs 14 residues. Trimming cost V 7 bases and J 5 bases, with 17 bases left between them. The germline V gene encodes CDR1 MDHEN and CDR2 SYDVKM. The DNA for the CDR3 is TGTGCCAGCATCTTTCGAGGCAGTCGAACTGAAGCTTTCTTT. This sequence encodes CASIFRGSRTEAFF.

V gene TRBV5-1 combines with J gene TRBJ1-2; TRBD1 matches 7 bases. The CDR3 extends over 13 amino acids. The germline CDR1 and CDR2 sequences are SGHRS and YFSETQ. Losses at the gene ends were 2 bases for V and 6 bases for J; bases not matched to a gene: 4. CDR3 sequence reads: CASSFEGGHGYTF. In nucleotides, the CDR3 is TGCGCCAGCAGCTTTGAAGGGGGCCATGGCTACACCTTC.

This clonotype occurred many times. This chain joins TRBV20-1 and TRBJ1-2, with D possibly being TRBD1 (6 bases). There are 15 residues in the CDR3. CDR1 DFQATT and CDR2 SNEGSKA come from the germline V gene (reference sequence). The CDR3 region is CRSWTDSYNNYGYTF. CDR3 DNA: TGCAGGTCGTGGACAGACAGTTATAATAACTATGGCTACACCTTC.

This clonotype was seen at least ten times. This chain connects TRBV5-1 to TRBJ2-3, with 9 bases aligning to TRBD2. With V trimmed by 3 bases and J by 0 bases, 2 bases remained unmatched. The CDR3 contains 15 residues. Germline values: CDR1 SGHRS, CDR2 YFSETQ. The CDR3 region is CASSSAGGSTDTQYF. For the CDR3, the DNA is TGCGCCAGCAGCTCGGCGGGAGGGAGCACAGATACGCAGTATTTT. Full variable domain (outside the CDR3, taken from reference TRBV5-1 and TRBJ2-3): KAGVTQTPRYLIKTRGQQVTLSCSPISGHRSVSWYQQTPGQGLQFLFEYFSETQRNKGNFPGRFSGRQFSNSRSEMNVSTLELGDSALYLCASSSAGGSTDTQYFGPGTRLTVL.

This clonotype occurred many times. This rearrangement joins TRBV28 to TRBJ2-7; D call uncertain. CDR1 is MDHEN and CDR2 is SYDVKM in the germline V gene. V was clipped by 5 bases and J by 7 bases, with 15 bases between them. The CDR3 spans 13 residues. The CDR3 nucleotides are TGTGCCAGCAGTCCCCCAAGCTCGCGGGAGCAGTACGTC. Protein product: CASSPPSSREQYV.